Listed below are T cell receptor beta chains from one sample, sequenced in a study of blood T cell repertoires in COVID-19. TCRdb's table, derived via immunoSEQ multiplex PCR, lists solely in-frame clones and lacks some. The data show roughly 110,000 clones, 71% seen once. The sample consisted of peripheral blood. All receptors derive from a human donor with acute or convalescent COVID-19. The donor label of this sample is uncertain. Both conserved end residues are part of each CDR3. A D gene is named only where the DNA matches it firmly. A row's size may be missing; if present it is once, few, many or a size class.

clone size	D gene	V gene	J gene	CDR3 protein	CDR3 DNA
few	-	TRBV6-5	TRBJ1-2	CASSYSGRRDYGYTF	TGTGCCAGCAGTTACTCTGGTAGGAGGGACTATGGCTACACCTTC
-	-	TRBV7-6	TRBJ1-2	CASSLGQANYGYTF	TGTGCCAGCAGCTTAGGGCAGGCCAACTATGGCTACACCTTC
many	TRBD2	TRBV5-1	TRBJ2-1	CASSLAGPPYEQFF	TGCGCCAGCAGCTTAGCGGGGCCCCCTTATGAGCAGTTCTTC
-	-	TRBV2	TRBJ2-3	CASNQDSPAQYF	TGTGCCAGCAACCAGGACAGTCCTGCGCAGTATTTT
-	TRBD2	TRBV3-1/TRBV3-2	TRBJ2-5	CASSQGGTRGAETQYF	TGTGCCAGCAGCCAAGGAGGGACTAGAGGGGCAGAGACCCAGTACTTC
-	TRBD1	TRBV12-3/TRBV12-4	TRBJ1-4	CASSRDRDEKLFF	TGTGCCAGCAGCCGGGACAGGGATGAAAAACTGTTTTTT
-	-	TRBV5-6	TRBJ2-1	CASSSVGFGYNEQFF	TGTGCCAGCAGCTCGGTCGGTTTCGGCTACAATGAGCAGTTCTTC
-	TRBD1	TRBV28	TRBJ1-2	CASSLGQGVDGYTF	TGTGCCAGCAGTTTAGGGCAGGGGGTGGATGGCTACACCTTC
-	TRBD1	TRBV14	TRBJ2-1	CASSQLGTAHYNEQFF	TGTGCCAGCAGCCAACTCGGGACAGCGCATTACAATGAGCAGTTCTTC
-	TRBD2	TRBV9	TRBJ2-2	CASSLRGGLGTGELFF	TGTGCCAGCAGCCTTCGGGGGGGCCTGGGCACCGGGGAGCTGTTTTTT
-	-	TRBV5-1	TRBJ2-1	CASSLVAGANEQFF	TGCGCCAGCAGCTTGGTGGCGGGGGCCAATGAGCAGTTCTTC
-	TRBD1	TRBV6-6	TRBJ1-1	CASSYATGGTEAFF	TGTGCCAGCAGTTACGCAACAGGGGGCACTGAAGCTTTCTTT
-	-	TRBV10-2	TRBJ2-7	CASREWQNYEQYF	TGCGCCAGCCGAGAGTGGCAGAACTACGAGCAGTACTTC
-	TRBD2	TRBV28	TRBJ2-3	CASSLYASGGLTDTQYF	TGTGCCAGCAGTTTATACGCTAGCGGGGGATTAACAGATACGCAGTATTTT
-	-	TRBV7-6	TRBJ2-2	CASAVANTGELFF	TGTGCCAGCGCGGTGGCGAACACCGGGGAGCTGTTTTTT
once	-	TRBV7-9	TRBJ2-5	CASSFLQNQETQYF	TGTGCCAGCAGCTTTTTACAGAACCAAGAGACCCAGTACTTC
-	-	TRBV11-2	TRBJ1-1	CASSSDTEAFF	TGTGCCAGCAGCTCCGACACTGAAGCTTTCTTT
-	TRBD1	TRBV7-9	TRBJ1-3	CASSPFGQVRSGNTIYF	TGTGCCAGCAGCCCCTTCGGACAGGTCCGGTCTGGAAACACCATATATTTT
-	-	TRBV3-1/TRBV3-2	TRBJ2-5	CASSQEGPLLSKTQYF	TGTGCCAGCAGCCAAGAAGGCCCTTTACTAAGTAAGACCCAGTACTTC
-	TRBD1	TRBV3-1/TRBV3-2	TRBJ2-3	CASSRGQGRSDTQYF	TGTGCCAGCAGCCGCGGACAGGGAAGGTCAGATACGCAGTATTTT
-	-	TRBV6-5	TRBJ2-1	CASSPTGNSYNEQFF	TGTGCCAGCAGCCCGACGGGAAACTCCTACAATGAGCAGTTCTTC
few	-	TRBV6-2/TRBV6-3	TRBJ1-6	CASSYTGNNSPLHF	TGTGCCAGCAGTTACACAGGGAACAATTCACCCCTCCACTTT
-	TRBD2	TRBV4-2	TRBJ2-4	CASSLSSAGGPKNIQYF	TGTGCCAGCAGCCTGTCCAGTGCGGGGGGCCCCAAAAACATTCAGTACTTC
-	-	TRBV18	TRBJ2-5	CASSPNSNVETQYF	TGTGCCAGCTCACCTAACTCCAACGTGGAGACCCAGTACTTC
-	TRBD1	TRBV18	TRBJ1-1	CASSAGTGLTEAFF	TGTGCCAGCTCAGCCGGGACAGGGTTAACTGAAGCTTTCTTT
few	-	TRBV12-3/TRBV12-4	TRBJ2-5	CASSGRGETQYF	TGTGCCAGCAGTGGTCGGGGGGAGACCCAGTACTTC
-	TRBD1	TRBV5-4	TRBJ1-2	CASSFGQGAQGYTF	TGTGCCAGCAGCTTCGGACAGGGGGCACAAGGCTACACCTTC
few	TRBD1	TRBV5-4	TRBJ1-6	CASSADRGGNSPLHF	TGTGCCAGCAGCGCCGACAGGGGGGGGAATTCACCCCTCCACTTT
many	-	TRBV2	TRBJ1-5	CASSDGARYPQHF	TGTGCCAGCAGTGATGGGGCTAGGTATCCCCAGCATTTT
once	-	TRBV30	TRBJ2-2	CASPGMGNTGELFF	TGTGCCTCTCCGGGAATGGGGAACACCGGGGAGCTGTTTTTT
-	TRBD1	TRBV7-9	TRBJ2-5	CASSLGQGGQETQYF	TGTGCCAGCAGCTTAGGACAGGGGGGCCAAGAGACCCAGTACTTC
-	-	TRBV14	TRBJ2-1	CASSQSLVASSSYNEQFF	TGTGCCAGCAGCCAATCCTTGGTAGCTAGTAGCTCCTACAATGAGCAGTTCTTC
-	-	TRBV15	TRBJ1-5	CASKRRGNQPQHF	TGTGCCTCAAAAAGGAGAGGCAATCAGCCCCAGCATTTT
-	TRBD2	TRBV5-5	TRBJ2-2	CASSLRVAGATGELFF	TGTGCCAGCAGCTTACGGGTAGCGGGGGCCACCGGGGAGCTGTTTTTT
-	-	TRBV12-3/TRBV12-4	TRBJ1-2	CASSDTGWYGYTF	TGTGCCAGCAGCGATACAGGGTGGTATGGCTACACCTTC
few	TRBD1	TRBV5-1	TRBJ2-7	CASSSDRAPTYEQYF	TGCGCCAGCAGTTCTGACAGGGCCCCCACCTACGAGCAGTACTTC
-	-	TRBV24-1	TRBJ1-4	CALPGGANEKLFF	TGTGCCTTACCCGGGGGAGCTAATGAAAAACTGTTTTTT
few	-	TRBV29-1	TRBJ1-1	CSVVGQGAFF	TGCAGCGTTGTAGGGCAGGGAGCTTTCTTT
few	-	TRBV5-1	TRBJ2-3	CASSLAVAPNTDTQYF	TGCGCCAGCAGCTTGGCGGTAGCGCCCAACACAGATACGCAGTATTTT
-	-	TRBV27	TRBJ1-2	CASSLFGTSSGYTF	TGTGCCAGCAGTTTATTTGGGACATCATCGGGCTACACCTTC
-	-	TRBV19	TRBJ1-5	CASSTRNLQPQHF	TGTGCCAGTAGTACCAGGAATTTACAGCCCCAGCATTTT
-	-	TRBV6-6	TRBJ1-1	CASRQGWNTEAFF	TGTGCCAGCAGACAGGGCTGGAACACTGAAGCTTTCTTT
-	TRBD2	TRBV4-1	TRBJ2-5	CASSQDGTSGGETQYF	TGCGCCAGCAGCCAAGATGGGACTAGCGGGGGGGAGACCCAGTACTTC
-	-	TRBV19	TRBJ2-1	CASSRNPDSNEQFF	TGTGCCAGTAGTAGAAACCCCGACAGCAATGAGCAGTTCTTC
medium-sized	-	TRBV9	TRBJ1-6	CASSAQGQYNSPLHF	TGTGCCAGCAGCGCCCAGGGACAATATAATTCACCCCTCCACTTT
few	TRBD1	TRBV6-5	TRBJ1-4	CASSPMGTGEGKLFF	TGTGCCAGCTCCCCGATGGGGACAGGGGAAGGAAAACTGTTTTTT
-	TRBD1	TRBV11-2	TRBJ1-6	CASSLTGGYNSPLHF	TGTGCCAGCAGCTTAACAGGGGGGTATAATTCACCCCTCCACTTT
-	TRBD2	TRBV7-2	TRBJ2-3	CASSRGGRVSDTQYF	TGTGCCAGCAGCCGCGGGGGGAGGGTCTCAGATACGCAGTATTTT
few	-	TRBV5-5	TRBJ2-1	CASSLGTYNEQFF	TGTGCCAGCAGCTTGGGAACTTACAATGAGCAGTTCTTC
-	TRBD1	TRBV5-1	TRBJ1-1	CASSLGDRDRAEAFF	TGCGCCAGCAGCTTGGGGGACAGGGATCGGGCTGAAGCTTTCTTT
-	TRBD1	TRBV28	TRBJ1-5	CASSGADRGPFQPQHF	TGTGCCAGCAGTGGGGCGGACAGGGGGCCTTTTCAGCCCCAGCATTTT